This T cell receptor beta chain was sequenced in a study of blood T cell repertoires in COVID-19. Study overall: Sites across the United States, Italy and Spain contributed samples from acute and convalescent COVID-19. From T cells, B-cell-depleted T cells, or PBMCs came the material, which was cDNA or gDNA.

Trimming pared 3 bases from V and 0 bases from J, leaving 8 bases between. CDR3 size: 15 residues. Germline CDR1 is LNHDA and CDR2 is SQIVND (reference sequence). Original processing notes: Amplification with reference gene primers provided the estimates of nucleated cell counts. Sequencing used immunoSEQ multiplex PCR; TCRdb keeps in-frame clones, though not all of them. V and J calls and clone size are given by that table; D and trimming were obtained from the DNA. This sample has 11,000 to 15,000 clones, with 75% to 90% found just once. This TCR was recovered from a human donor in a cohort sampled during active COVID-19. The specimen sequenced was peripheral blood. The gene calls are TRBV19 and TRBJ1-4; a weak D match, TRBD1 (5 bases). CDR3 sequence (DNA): TGTGCCAGTAGTATTGGAGGGGCAACTAATGAAAAACTGTTTTTT. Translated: CASSIGGATNEKLFF. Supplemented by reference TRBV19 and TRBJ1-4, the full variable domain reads DGGITQSPKYLFRKEGQNVTLSCEQNLNHDAMYWYRQDPGQGLRLIYYSQIVNDFQKGDIAEGYSVSREKKESFPLTVTSAQKNPTAFYLCASSIGGATNEKLFFGSGTQLSVL.